This passage covers 13 T cell receptor beta chains from one sample sequenced in a study of siplizumab effects on memory and regulatory T cells (dated by TCRdb to about 2019). Libraries were constructed by the immunoSEQ multiplex PCR assay. TCRdb took this table from immuneACCESS and kept in-frame rearrangements with V and J called. Such tables lack part of the clones; where checked against another copy, unresolved V genes explain under half of the gap, and the rest is unexplained. For this sample the table gives tens of thousands of clones, of which about 98% were detected only once. The biggest ten clones account for around 0.99% of the sample. Sequencing used naive CD8+ T cells sorted from blood. In the paper's terms, the cell subset or site label means: unstimulated naive T cells. The receptors were sampled from a human donor in good health.

The gene calls are TRBV5-1 and TRBJ2-7; no reliable D call. V shed 2 bases and J shed 3 bases, with 6 bases lying between them. The CDR3 sequence is 12 residues long. Per the germline V gene, CDR1 is SGHRS and CDR2 is YFSETQ. CDR3 nucleotides: TGCGCCAGCAGCTTCCTCGGCTACGAGCAGTACTTC. Its translation: CASSFLGYEQYF.

The chain uses TRBV5-1 and TRBJ2-7; 12 bases align to TRBD1. With V trimmed by 4 bases and J by 2 bases, 7 bases remained unmatched. The germline gives CDR1 SGHRS, CDR2 YFSETQ. The CDR3 is 16 amino acids. The CDR3 here is CASSLGGQGATYEQYF. CDR3 bases: TGCGCCAGCAGCCTTGGGGGACAGGGGGCCACCTACGAGCAGTACTTC.

This clone occurred once. The rearrangement joins TRBV5-1 to TRBJ2-1; D unclear. The V and J ends lost 0 bases and 8 bases respectively, with 6 bases between them. Germline V CDR1 and CDR2: SGHRS, YFSETQ. The length of the CDR3 is 12 residues. The CDR3 bases are TGCGCCAGCAGCTTGGCCGCTGATGAGCAGTTCTTC. Its protein is CASSLAADEQFF.

V and J are TRBV7-2 and TRBJ2-5; D is perhaps TRBD1 (8 bases). CDR1 SGHTA and CDR2 FQGNSA come from the germline V gene. Trimming left V 2 bases short and J 2 bases short, with 24 bases between. This CDR3 is built from 19 residues. Here the CDR3 DNA reads TGTGCCAGCAGCTTACCCGCAGGGGGCCTAGCGGACTTTCAAGAGACCCAGTACTTC. It is translated as CASSLPAGGLADFQETQYF.

This clone was seen a few times. The chain combines TRBV5-5 with TRBJ1-2; no firm D call. Between the trimmed V and J ends, which lost 2 bases and 5 bases, there was a span of 7 bases. CDR3 size: 12 residues. Germline-derived CDR1 and CDR2 are SGHKS and YYEKEE (reference sequence). As DNA, the CDR3 is TGTGCCAGCAGCTTTTCAGGTTATGGCTACACCTTC. Translated, it gives CASSFSGYGYTF.

The chain links TRBV5-6 to TRBJ2-7; D perhaps matches TRBD2 (6 bases). CDR3 length: 15 amino acids. Germline loops: CDR1 SGHDT, CDR2 YYEEEE. Trimming cost V 0 bases and J 2 bases, with 12 bases left between them. The CDR3 sequence is CASSLEGGGPYEQYF. CDR3 sequence (DNA): TGTGCCAGCAGCTTGGAGGGAGGTGGTCCCTACGAGCAGTACTTC.

J is TRBJ2-1 and V is TRBV10-2; TRBD2 might be the D (5 bases). Germline V lookup: CDR1 WSHSY, CDR2 SAAADI. V was trimmed by 5 bases and J by 1 base, leaving 12 bases between them. The CDR3 length is 15 residues. The DNA of the CDR3 is TGCGCCAGCAGTCACTTAGAGGGATCCTACAATGAGCAGTTCTTC. Translated: CASSHLEGSYNEQFF.

The sample holds one count of this clone. This sample also contains other DNA sequences that code for the same CDR3. V gene TRBV27 combines with J gene TRBJ2-7; the D is unclear. Per the germline V gene, CDR1 is MNHEY and CDR2 is SMNVEV (reference sequence). The CDR3 sequence is 14 residues long. Trimming shortened V by 2 bases and J by 3 bases, and 11 bases separated the two germline ends. The CDR3 sequence: CASSLTGRGYEQYF. The CDR3 coding sequence is TGTGCCAGCAGTTTAACGGGCAGAGGCTACGAGCAGTACTTC.

The V and J genes are TRBV5-5 and TRBJ2-2, with no clear D. Germline V gene data show CDR1 as SGHKS and CDR2 as YYEKEE (reference sequence). Deletions cut 4 bases from V and 5 bases from J, with 3 bases between. The CDR3 has 11 residues. The DNA for the CDR3 is TGTGCCAGCAGCATGACCGGGGAGCTGTTTTTT. Its protein product is CASSMTGELFF.

The chain carries TRBV14 and TRBJ2-7; 8 bases fit TRBD2. CDR3 length equals 15 residues. The trim removed 0 bases at V and 7 bases at J, leaving 8 bases unmatched. CDR1 SGHDN and CDR2 FVKESK come from the germline V gene. The CDR3 is CASSQEAGDRGEQYF. The CDR3, as DNA: TGTGCCAGCAGCCAAGAAGCGGGAGATCGGGGGGAGCAGTACTTC.

The chain carries TRBV7-9 and TRBJ2-3; D is uncertain. Between the trimmed V and J ends, which lost 5 bases and 2 bases, there was a span of 8 bases. The length of the CDR3 is 13 residues. CDR1 and CDR2 from the germline V gene are SEHNR and FQNEAQ (reference sequence). CDR3 nucleotides: TGTGCCAGCAGCCGCGTGGCCACAGATACGCAGTATTTT. It translates to CASSRVATDTQYF.

The chain carries TRBV5-4 and TRBJ2-2, with a possible D match to TRBD2 (5 bases). Germline V CDR1 and CDR2: SGHNT, YYREEE (reference sequence). This CDR3 spans 14 amino acids. The V and J ends lost 4 bases and 5 bases respectively, with 12 bases between them. CDR3 DNA sequence: TGTGCCAGCAGCGCACTAGAAGGTACCGGGGAGCTGTTTTTT. Amino acids: CASSALEGTGELFF.

The chain combines TRBV7-9 with TRBJ2-3; maybe TRBD2 (6 bases). The CDR3 is 16 residues long. V was shortened by 0 bases and J by 4 bases, with 14 bases between the two germline ends. Germline CDR1 reads SEHNR; CDR2 reads FQNEAQ (reference sequence). CDR3: CASSLANFGEADTQYF. CDR3 nucleotide sequence: TGTGCCAGCAGCTTAGCTAATTTCGGGGAGGCAGATACGCAGTATTTT.